This T cell receptor (beta chain) was obtained from a study of T cell repertoires in cytomegalovirus infection. Findings and caveats of the study: Within the response measured ex vivo, HLA-C-restricted CMV-specific TCR beta clonotypes were dominant.

Trimming pared 4 bases from V and 5 bases from J, leaving 14 bases between. This CDR3 has 14 amino acids. Comment on this clonotype: Antigen unknown.

TCRdb reprocessed the reads with MiXCR, giving one entry per CDR3 protein. The sample records 600,000 to 700,000 distinct CDR3 sequences, approximately 33% being singletons. The receptor's source is a human donor in good health (CMV status not recorded). Some clones in this sample may be carry-over from other donors' samples. This sample comprised cultured PBMCs, obtained from culture after CMV antigen stimulation. The V and J genes are TRBV12-3 or TRBV12-4 and TRBJ1-2, with D hard to call. The CDR3 DNA follows: TGTGCCAGCAGTTGGGAGCTTAGAGGGTATGGCTACACCTTC. It is translated as CASSWELRGYGYTF.